A single sample is the source of the 20 T cell receptor beta chains below, sequenced in a study of T cells after posttransplantation cyclophosphamide. TCRdb's table, derived via immunoSEQ multiplex PCR, lists solely in-frame clones and lacks some. Recorded here are tens of thousands of clones, none singletons. Sequenced sample: PBMCs. The source is a woman aged 55-70 years in good health, CMV-negative, and a related stem cell transplant donor.

This clone was recorded many times. The chain links TRBV7-9 to TRBJ1-4; 10 nucleotides line up with TRBD1. The CDR3 consists of 15 residues. Trimming took 3 bases from V and 11 from J; bases not matched to a gene: 9. CDR1 and CDR2 (germline): SEHNR, FQNEAQ (reference sequence). CDR3 in amino acids: CASSLGTGVIGKLFF. The CDR3 DNA sequence: TGTGCCAGCAGCTTGGGGACAGGGGTTATAGGGAAACTGTTTTTT.

By share, this clone counts as medium-sized. V is TRBV7-8 and J is TRBJ1-4, with D unclear. Deletions cut 5 bases from V and 1 base from J, with 8 bases between. This CDR3 spans 14 amino acids. In germline, CDR1 is SGHVS, CDR2 FQNEAQ. The CDR3 DNA is TGTGCCAGCAGCCCTAGCCGAACTAATGAAAAACTGTTTTTT. Its protein is CASSPSRTNEKLFF.

In its sample, this clone was seen a few times. V usage is TRBV5-6 and J usage is TRBJ2-2, with 9 positions matching TRBD1. In germline, CDR1 is SGHDT, CDR2 YYEEEE. The CDR3 extends over 15 amino acids. The J segment lost 5 bases and the V segment lost 4 bases, leaving 6 bases of the junction unmatched. The CDR3 reads CASSPGGQGTGELFF. The CDR3 bases are TGTGCCAGCAGCCCTGGGGGACAGGGAACCGGGGAGCTGTTTTTT. The complete variable domain, with remaining parts taken from reference TRBV5-6 and TRBJ2-2, reads DAGVTQSPTHLIKTRGQQVTLRCSPKSGHDTVSWYQQALGQGPQFIFQYYEEEERQRGNFPDRFSGHQFPNYSSELNVNALLLGDSALYLCASSPGGQGTGELFFGEGSRLTVL.

This clone was seen at least ten times. This chain links TRBV6-5 with TRBJ1-5, with 9 nucleotides matching TRBD1. V was clipped by 6 bases and J by 2 bases; unmatched bases: 5. CDR3 size: 15 residues. Germline V lookup: CDR1 MNHEY, CDR2 SVGAGI. The CDR3 DNA follows: TGTGCCAGCAGCCTAAGGACAGGGGGCAATCAGCCCCAGCATTTT. Protein product: CASSLRTGGNQPQHF.

The CDR3 protein is CASSFGGLLNYGYTF. Here the CDR3 DNA reads TGTGCCAGCAGCTTTGGTGGTTTACTTAACTATGGCTACACCTTC. The V gene is TRBV7-9, the J gene TRBJ1-2, with unresolved D. The CDR3 spans 15 residues. The V gene's germline CDR1 is SEHNR and CDR2 FQNEAQ (reference sequence). With 3 bases removed from V and 1 base from J, the gap between germline ends came to 12 bases. Full variable domain (outside the CDR3, taken from reference TRBV7-9 and TRBJ1-2): DTGVSQNPRHKITKRGQNVTFRCDPISEHNRLYWYRQTLGQGPEFLTYFQNEAQLEKSRLLSDRFSAERPKGSFSTLEIQRTEQGDSAMYLCASSFGGLLNYGYTFGSGTRLTVV.

This clone was recorded at least ten times. This chain uses TRBV4-2 with TRBJ2-1; 9 positions match TRBD2. V was clipped by 4 bases and J by 9 bases; unmatched bases: 7. CDR1 and CDR2 from the germline V gene are LGHNA and YNFKEQ. The CDR3 runs 14 residues. CDR3 nucleotide sequence: TGTGCCAGCAGCCGGATAGCGGGAGTAGGTGAGCAGTTCTTC. It translates to CASSRIAGVGEQFF.

This clone was observed at least ten times. The chain combines TRBV4-2 with TRBJ2-2, with D tentatively TRBD1 (6 bases). This CDR3 contains 14 residues. Trimming pared 0 bases from V and 12 bases from J, leaving 14 bases between. From germline, CDR1 is LGHNA and CDR2 YNFKEQ. The CDR3 nucleotides read TGTGCCAGCAGCCAAGAGGCCCAGGGGTTGAAGCTGTTTTTT. It translates to CASSQEAQGLKLFF.

This clone has a count of ten or more. The chain couples TRBV15 to TRBJ2-7, with TRBD1 matching over 8 bases. The CDR3 sequence is 15 residues long. The germline gives CDR1 LNHNV, CDR2 YYDKDF (reference sequence). V lost 6 bases and J lost 3; bases outside the gene matches: 10. This CDR3 is CATRGRDRRNYEQYF. The CDR3 DNA sequence: TGTGCCACCAGAGGCCGGGACAGGCGGAACTACGAGCAGTACTTC.

In its sample, this clone was seen a few times. The rearrangement joins TRBV7-2 to TRBJ2-3; 12 bases map to TRBD1. This CDR3 region has 15 residues. Trimming took 5 bases from V and 7 from J; bases not matched to a gene: 7. Germline CDR1 is SGHTA and CDR2 is FQGNSA. The CDR3 DNA sequence: TGTGCCAGCAGCGCCGGGACAGGGGGCGCAAATACGCAGTATTTT. This translates into CASSAGTGGANTQYF.

Ten or more counts support this clone. The CDR3 is CASSQETLHNYGYTF. CDR3 nucleotide sequence: TGTGCCAGCAGCCAAGAAACACTACATAACTATGGCTACACCTTC. The chain combines TRBV4-2 with TRBJ1-2; D not certain. The CDR3 runs 15 residues. Germline lookup yields CDR1 LGHNA and CDR2 YNFKEQ. V gave up 0 bases and J gave up 1 base, with 9 bases separating them.

This clone was counted ten times or more. J is TRBJ1-1 and V is TRBV11-2, with 8 bases fitting TRBD1. V dropped 5 bases and J dropped 7; count of bases not matched to a gene: 6. Per germline, CDR1 SGHAT and CDR2 FQNNGV. The length of the CDR3 is 13 residues. The CDR3 loop reads CASSRGQGGEAFF. Written as DNA, the CDR3 is TGTGCCAGCAGCCGAGGACAGGGAGGTGAAGCTTTCTTT.

This clone came up many times. The chain uses TRBV7-2 and TRBJ1-5, with TRBD1 as a possible D gene (6 bases). The V end was cut by 5 bases, the J end by 7 bases, with 15 bases between. This CDR3 has 14 amino acids. Germline V gene sequence: CDR1 SGHTA, CDR2 FQGNSA. The CDR3 sequence is CASSPTGGEQPQHF. The CDR3 DNA follows: TGTGCCAGCAGCCCGACAGGTGGGGAGCAGCCCCAGCATTTT.

J is TRBJ2-1 and V is TRBV6-1, with 7 bases lining up with TRBD2. Trimming removed 6 bases from V and 10 bases from J; junction bases left unmatched: 9. Germline assignment: CDR1 MNHNS and CDR2 SASEGT. This CDR3 contains 13 residues. The CDR3 protein is CASRGGWAGEQFF. As DNA, the CDR3 is TGTGCCAGCAGGGGGGGGTGGGCCGGCGAGCAGTTCTTC.

This clone was seen ten or more times. The CDR3 DNA reads TGTGCCAGCAGCTCCGGGACAGGGGTTGAAAAACTGTTTTTT. Protein product: CASSSGTGVEKLFF. The chain joins TRBV5-6 to TRBJ1-4; the match to TRBD1 covers 10 bases. V lost 3 bases, J lost 7 bases, and 3 bases stayed unmatched. The CDR3 length is 14 residues. The germline V gene has CDR1 SGHDT and CDR2 YYEEEE.

This clone was picked up many times. The gene calls are TRBV28 and TRBJ2-7; TRBD1 matches at 7 bases. Germline CDR1 MDHEN, CDR2 SYDVKM. V dropped 8 bases and J dropped 3; count of bases not matched to a gene: 4. The CDR3 is made up of 12 amino acids. In DNA, the CDR3 is TGTGCCAGCGACCGACAGGGCTACGAGCAGTACTTC. Translated, it gives CASDRQGYEQYF.

This clone was found many times. The chain links TRBV19 to TRBJ1-5; 9 positions match TRBD1. V was clipped by 6 bases and J by 11 bases; unmatched bases: 8. The CDR3 extends over 13 amino acids. The germline V gene encodes CDR1 LNHDA and CDR2 SQIVND (reference sequence). The chain's CDR3 is CASSPGTGFAQHF. The CDR3 coding sequence is TGTGCCAGTAGCCCGGGGACAGGGTTCGCCCAGCATTTT.

The J gene is TRBJ2-5, the V gene TRBV4-2; a weak D match, TRBD1 (6 bases). V was trimmed by 3 bases and J by 5 bases, leaving 13 bases between them. Germline V gene data show CDR1 as LGHNA and CDR2 as YNFKEQ. The CDR3 has 14 residues. The CDR3 sequence is CASSQTGIGETQYF. For the CDR3, the DNA is TGTGCCAGCAGCCAGACAGGTATCGGGGAGACCCAGTACTTC.

This chain uses TRBV2 with TRBJ2-3, with 8 bases fitting TRBD2. V lost 6 bases to trimming and J lost 5 bases; unmatched junction nucleotides: 10. Germline V gene sequence: CDR1 SNHLY, CDR2 FYNNEI. The CDR3 length is 15 residues. The CDR3 loop reads CASSREAGVGDTQYF. In DNA form, the CDR3 reads TGTGCCAGCAGCCGCGAAGCGGGAGTTGGAGATACGCAGTATTTT.

This clone showed up many times. The chain is built from TRBV7-2 and TRBJ1-5; TRBD1 matches 7 bases. From germline, CDR1 is SGHTA and CDR2 FQGNSA. CDR3 length: 15 amino acids. Trimming took 1 base from V and 2 from J; bases not matched to a gene: 2. The CDR3 DNA reads TGTGCCAGCAGCTTAGTCGGGACAGGCAATCAGCCCCAGCATTTT. It codes for CASSLVGTGNQPQHF.

This sequence joins TRBV9 and TRBJ1-6; D is unresolved. Germline lookup yields CDR1 SGDLS and CDR2 YYNGEE. V lost 4 bases and J 10 bases, leaving 18 bases between the germline ends. CDR3 length: 15 residues. In nucleotides, the CDR3 is TGTGCCAGCAGCCAAGGACCGCCCGGGAACTCACCCCTCCACTTT. It yields the protein CASSQGPPGNSPLHF. Combining the CDR3 with reference TRBV9 and TRBJ1-6 gives the whole variable domain DSGVTQTPKHLITATGQRVTLRCSPRSGDLSVYWYQQSLDQGLQFLIQYYNGEERAKGNILERFSAQQFPDLHSELNLSSLELGDSALYFCASSQGPPGNSPLHFGNGTRLTVT.